These 20 T cell receptor beta chains were sequenced from one sample in a study of T cell repertoires in cytomegalovirus infection. TCRdb reanalysed the reads using MiXCR and keeps one entry per CDR3 protein. The table records 170,000 or so distinct CDR3 sequences, about 18% of them present only once. Material: CD8+ T cells from PBMCs. These receptors were obtained from a human donor in good health (CMV status not recorded). Some clones in this sample may be carry-over from other donors' samples.

This clonotype was recorded only once. J is TRBJ2-5 and V is TRBV2; 14 nucleotides agree with TRBD2. Germline CDR1 SNHLY, CDR2 FYNNEI. Germline trimming cut 6 bases from V and 4 bases from J; bases unmatched to any gene: 4. There are 15 residues in the CDR3. Written as DNA, the CDR3 is TGTGCCAGCAGCGGACTAGCGGGGGGTTTAGAGACCCAGTACTTC. This translates into CASSGLAGGLETQYF.

The chain combines TRBV7-8 with TRBJ2-5, with D unresolved. Germline CDR1 SGHVS, CDR2 FQNEAQ. Trimming pared 1 base from V and 4 bases from J, leaving 13 bases between. CDR3 size: 15 residues. The CDR3 region has the DNA TGTGCCAGCAGCTTAGTACCGCAGCCCCCAGAGACCCAGTACTTC. Translating gives CASSLVPQPPETQYF.

This chain's CDR3 is CASSRREEETQYF. DNA for the CDR3: TGTGCCAGCAGTAGGCGGGAAGAAGAGACCCAGTACTTC. The chain uses TRBV12-3 or TRBV12-4 and TRBJ2-5; the D gene is possibly TRBD2 (6 bases). CDR3 size: 13 residues. Trimming took 5 bases from V and 3 from J, leaving 10 bases between them.

The V call is TRBV25-1, the J call TRBJ1-5; 10 positions agree with TRBD1. The CDR3 consists of 14 residues. The V gene end was trimmed by 4 bases and the J gene end by 5 bases; junction bases not matched to a gene: 2. Per germline, CDR1 MGHDK and CDR2 SYGVNS. CDR3 loop: CASSGQGADQPQHF. The DNA for the CDR3 is TGTGCCAGCAGTGGACAGGGGGCGGATCAGCCCCAGCATTTT.

The chain employs TRBV10-1 and TRBJ2-2; 7 bases match TRBD1. Per the germline V gene, CDR1 is WNHNN and CDR2 is SYGVQD (reference sequence). This CDR3 contains 14 residues. V trimming: 6 bases; J trimming: 3 bases; junction bases outside the gene matches: 4. The CDR3 here is CASSVTGDTGELFF. CDR3 sequence (DNA): TGCGCCAGCAGCGTTACAGGGGACACCGGGGAGCTGTTTTTT.

The chain joins TRBV6-5 to TRBJ1-3, with D maybe TRBD1 (6 bases). The CDR3 is made up of 14 amino acids. V gave up 5 bases and J gave up 7 bases, with 15 bases separating them. Germline V gives CDR1 MNHEY, CDR2 SVGAGI. The CDR3 region has the DNA TGTGCCAGCAGTCCCGGGGGGGGGCACAACACCATATATTTT. Protein sequence: CASSPGGGHNTIYF.

This clonotype came up a few times. The chain employs TRBV7-8 and TRBJ2-1; D unresolved. V lost 4 bases and J lost 8, with 9 bases in between. Looked up from germline, CDR1 is SGHVS and CDR2 is FQNEAQ. This CDR3 is built from 12 residues. The CDR3 is CASSSSSHEQFF. The CDR3 coding sequence is TGTGCCAGCAGCTCCTCGTCCCATGAGCAGTTCTTC. The full variable domain, in which reference TRBV7-8 and TRBJ2-1 provide the parts outside the CDR3, is GAGVSQSPRYKVAKRGQDVALRCDPISGHVSLFWYQQALGQGPEFLTYFQNEAQLDKSGLPSDRFFAERPEGSVSTLKIQRTQQEDSAVYLCASSSSSHEQFFGPGTRLTVL.

This clonotype was seen only a few times. The gene calls are TRBV7-2 and TRBJ1-1; D is ambiguous. Between the trimmed V and J ends, which lost 2 bases and 1 base, there was a span of 11 bases. Germline CDR1 is SGHTA and CDR2 is FQGNSA. The CDR3 is 15 residues long. The DNA for the CDR3 is TGTGCCAGCAGCTTATTTCCAGCGCCGAACACTGAAGCTTTCTTT. This translates into CASSLFPAPNTEAFF.

V usage is TRBV29-1 and J usage is TRBJ2-7, with 8 bases identical to TRBD1. CDR3 length: 14 residues. Germline V gene data show CDR1 as SQVTM and CDR2 as ANQGSEA. The V gene end was trimmed by 3 bases and the J gene end by 4 bases; junction bases not matched to a gene: 8. The CDR3 loop is CSVEAGQDPYEQYF. In DNA, the CDR3 is TGCAGCGTTGAGGCGGGACAGGACCCGTACGAGCAGTACTTC.

This rearrangement joins TRBV12-3 or TRBV12-4 to TRBJ1-1, with D possibly being TRBD1 (5 bases). The V gene lost 5 bases and the J gene lost 1 base, with 14 bases spanning the gap. This CDR3 contains 15 residues. The CDR3: CASSPPPGQNTEAFF. The CDR3 nucleotides read TGTGCCAGCAGTCCTCCCCCAGGGCAGAACACTGAAGCTTTCTTT.

V gene TRBV19 combines with J gene TRBJ1-5; 11 bases map to TRBD1. V was clipped by 5 bases and J by 4 bases; unmatched bases: 4. The CDR3 runs 15 residues. Germline V lookup: CDR1 LNHDA, CDR2 SQIVND (reference sequence). The CDR3 protein is CASSPGTGGNQPQHF. DNA for the CDR3: TGTGCCAGTAGTCCCGGGACAGGGGGAAATCAGCCCCAGCATTTT. Together with reference TRBV19 and TRBJ1-5, the CDR3 gives the full variable domain: DGGITQSPKYLFRKEGQNVTLSCEQNLNHDAMYWYRQDPGQGLRLIYYSQIVNDFQKGDIAEGYSVSREKKESFPLTVTSAQKNPTAFYLCASSPGTGGNQPQHFGDGTRLSIL.

V usage is TRBV3-1 and J usage is TRBJ2-1, with 7 bases aligning to TRBD1. This CDR3 has 16 residues. Germline CDR1 LGHDT, CDR2 YNNKEL (reference sequence). J gave up 8 bases and V 1 base, and 11 bases lay outside the gene matches. In DNA, the CDR3 is TGTGCCAGCAGCCAAGGGTCGAGACAGGGTAATTATGAGCAGTTCTTC. This translates into CASSQGSRQGNYEQFF.

The V call is TRBV14, the J call TRBJ1-1; tentatively, D is TRBD1 (6 bases). This CDR3 spans 15 amino acids. V lost 4 bases and J lost 1, with 13 bases in between. Germline V lookup: CDR1 SGHDN, CDR2 FVKESK. The CDR3 loop is CASSRLRDKNTEAFF. In DNA, the CDR3 is TGTGCCAGCAGCCGGCTCCGGGACAAGAACACTGAAGCTTTCTTT.

The chain has TRBV7-6 and TRBJ1-6, with D maybe TRBD1 (5 bases). Trimming removed 5 bases from V and 7 bases from J, with 12 bases in between. Germline V lookup: CDR1 SGHVS, CDR2 FNYEAQ. The CDR3 length is 14 residues. Written as DNA, the CDR3 is TGTGCCAGCAGCGCACCCAGGGACAATTCACCCCTCCACTTT. This codes for CASSAPRDNSPLHF. Based on the CDR3 plus reference TRBV7-6 and TRBJ1-6, the full variable domain is GAGVSQSPRYKVTKRGQDVALRCDPISGHVSLYWYRQALGQGPEFLTYFNYEAQQDKSGLPNDRFSAERPEGSISTLTIQRTEQRDSAMYRCASSAPRDNSPLHFGNGTRLTVT.

CDR3 coding DNA: TGTGCCAGCAGTTACCCTCCGGGGGGAACCGGGGAGCTGTTTTTT. The encoded protein is CASSYPPGGTGELFF. V gene TRBV6-2 or TRBV6-3 combines with J gene TRBJ2-2; 7 bases fit TRBD2. Trimming at V came to 2 bases and at J to 5 bases, leaving 5 bases not matched to a gene. The V gene's germline CDR1 is MNHEY and CDR2 SVGEGT. The CDR3 sequence is 15 residues long.

The chain is built from TRBV7-6 and TRBJ1-1, with D unclear. The V and J ends lost 5 bases and 4 bases respectively, with 14 bases between them. CDR1 is SGHVS, CDR2 FNYEAQ, per germline. The CDR3 length is 14 residues. The CDR3 DNA is TGTGCCAGCAGCCCTCGTCCCAGTGGCACTGAAGCTTTCTTT. Residues: CASSPRPSGTEAFF.

CDR3 nucleotide sequence: TGTGCCAGCAGTTTGGGTCTCGGACACAGCTATGGCTACACCTTC. Translating it yields CASSLGLGHSYGYTF. The chain employs TRBV12-3 or TRBV12-4 and TRBJ1-2, with a weak D call TRBD1 (5 bases). Trimming shortened V by 3 bases and J by 4 bases, and 15 bases separated the two germline ends. The CDR3 contains 15 residues.

This clonotype was seen a few times. The CDR3 nucleotides read TGTGCCAGCAGCTCTGGGGACAGGGATTGGCTGGAGCAGTTCTTC. It specifies CASSSGDRDWLEQFF. The chain carries TRBV7-9 and TRBJ2-1; 9 nucleotides line up with TRBD1. Germline assignment: CDR1 SEHNR and CDR2 FQNEAQ (reference sequence). The CDR3 is 15 amino acids. J lost 10 bases, V lost 4 bases, and 11 bases had no gene match.

This clonotype was seen only a few times. V and J are TRBV15 and TRBJ2-1, with TRBD1 matching over 7 bases. The CDR3 has 18 residues. CDR1 is LNHNV, CDR2 YYDKDF, per germline (reference sequence). Losses at the gene ends were 2 bases for V and 0 bases for J; bases not matched to a gene: 10. CDR3: CATSRPPGQRSSYNEQFF. In DNA form, the CDR3 reads TGTGCCACCAGCAGACCACCGGGACAGCGTAGCTCCTACAATGAGCAGTTCTTC.

V usage is TRBV28 and J usage is TRBJ2-5, with a weak D call TRBD1 (5 bases). There are 15 residues in the CDR3. The V end lost 7 bases, the J end lost 1 base, and 16 bases lay between the germline ends. Germline V CDR1 and CDR2: MDHEN, SYDVKM. The CDR3 DNA sequence: TGTGCCAGCAACGACTTTACAGGTATCCAAGAGACCCAGTACTTC. Protein sequence: CASNDFTGIQETQYF.